What follows describes a single T cell receptor beta chain. Authors' analysis steps: By means of reference gene primer amplification, nucleated cell counts were estimated. Some clones are missing from TCRdb's copy, which holds only in-frame ones; the method was immunoSEQ multiplex PCR. The V and J calls and clone size were taken over from that table, and D and trimming were inferred from the DNA. The sample lists 97,000 or so clones, 75% to 90% occurring once. This sample was taken from a study of blood T cell repertoires in COVID-19. Study summary: Acute and convalescent COVID-19 specimens originated in the United States, Italy and Spain. The cDNA or gDNA used as material had been derived from T cells, B-cell-depleted T cells, or PBMCs.

The CDR3 consists of 16 residues. J gave up 4 bases and V 4 bases, and 8 bases lay outside the gene matches. Germline V gene sequence: CDR1 MNHEY, CDR2 SVGAGI. The receptor was isolated from a human donor in a cohort sampled during active COVID-19. The specimen sequenced was peripheral blood. The rearrangement links TRBV6-5 to TRBJ2-1; 9 nucleotides match TRBD2. CDR3 protein: CASSSPSGGRYNEQFF. CDR3 nucleotides: TGTGCCAGCAGTTCCCCGAGCGGGGGGCGATACAATGAGCAGTTCTTC.